These 32 T cell receptor beta chains came from one sample sequenced in a study of T cell responses to AZD1222 COVID-19 vaccine. Libraries were prepared by immunoSEQ multiplex PCR; TCRdb keeps only in-frame clonotypes and omits some of them. The sample has around 180,000 clones; roughly 91% are singletons. This specimen consisted of peripheral blood, obtained 28 days after the second AZD1222 dose. The receptors derive from an adult who received the AZD1222 COVID-19 vaccine.

The chain has TRBV5-1 and TRBJ2-5; TRBD2 might be the D (6 bases). The CDR3 runs 15 residues. V lost 0 bases, J lost 5 bases, and 14 bases lay in between. The germline gives CDR1 SGHRS, CDR2 YFSETQ. CDR3 sequence (DNA): TGCGCCAGCAGCTTGGCCGGGAGTGGGTCGGAGACCCAGTACTTC. Translated, it gives CASSLAGSGSETQYF.

J is TRBJ2-1 and V is TRBV14; 11 bases map to TRBD2. CDR3 size: 17 residues. Trimming took 0 bases from V and 5 from J; bases not matched to a gene: 6. The V gene's germline CDR1 is SGHDN and CDR2 FVKESK. The CDR3 reads CASSQDMASGRNNEQFF. In DNA form, the CDR3 reads TGTGCCAGCAGCCAAGATATGGCTAGCGGGAGGAACAATGAGCAGTTCTTC.

The chain uses TRBV5-1 and TRBJ2-2; 8 positions match TRBD1. The CDR3 is 12 amino acids. Germline values: CDR1 SGHRS, CDR2 YFSETQ. The trim removed 5 bases at V and 7 bases at J, leaving 1 base unmatched. CDR3 DNA: TGCGCCAGCAGACAGGGGGTCGGGGAGCTGTTTTTT. Translated: CASRQGVGELFF.

This clone was observed once. The chain has TRBV7-2 and TRBJ1-5; D may be TRBD1 (6 bases). V shed 5 bases and J shed 2 bases, with 13 bases lying between them. This CDR3 spans 15 amino acids. Germline V gene sequence: CDR1 SGHTA, CDR2 FQGNSA. The CDR3 DNA reads as TGTGCCAGCAGCGTACAGGGTAAACGCAATCAGCCCCAGCATTTT. This translates into CASSVQGKRNQPQHF. Variable domain in full (rest from reference TRBV7-2 and TRBJ1-5): GAGVSQSPSNKVTEKGKDVELRCDPISGHTALYWYRQSLGQGLEFLIYFQGNSAPDKSGLPSDRFSAERTGGSVSTLTIQRTQQEDSAVYLCASSVQGKRNQPQHFGDGTRLSIL.

CDR3 loop: CASSLDGQGSTEAFF. CDR3 coding DNA: TGCGCCAGCAGCTTGGACGGACAGGGAAGTACTGAAGCTTTCTTT. This sequence joins TRBV5-1 and TRBJ1-1; the match to TRBD1 covers 8 bases. The germline V gene has CDR1 SGHRS and CDR2 YFSETQ. Unmatched junction bases numbered 6, after V lost 0 bases and J lost 5 bases. The CDR3 loop spans 15 amino acids.

CDR3 residues: CASRLLAAYEQYF. The CDR3 nucleotides are TGTGCCAGCAGACTACTAGCGGCCTACGAGCAGTACTTC. The chain combines TRBV21-1 with TRBJ2-7; the DNA was not compared with TRBD2, the D call given in the table. TRBV21-1 is tagged as a pseudogene. This CDR3 spans 13 amino acids.

The chain couples TRBV19 to TRBJ2-4; D is unresolved. Looked up from germline, CDR1 is LNHDA and CDR2 is SQIVND (reference sequence). V was pared by 3 bases and J by 0 bases, with 6 bases between. The CDR3 contains 14 residues. The CDR3 reads CASSINTAKNIQYF. The CDR3 nucleotides are TGTGCCAGTAGTATTAATACAGCCAAAAACATTCAGTACTTC.

With respect to this clone: One end of the junction varies from germline; a read error may be responsible. The chain joins TRBV28 to TRBJ2-5; D not certain. Germline V gene sequence: CDR1 MDHEN, CDR2 SYDVKM. The CDR3 spans 14 residues. For the CDR3, the DNA is TGTGCCGGCAGCAATCAGGCCTCCAAGGAGACCCAGTACTTC. Amino acids: CAGSNQASKETQYF.

On this clone itself: Other nucleotide sequences from this sample produce the same CDR3. The genes are TRBV19 and TRBJ1-1, with a weak D call TRBD1 (6 bases). This CDR3 comprises 13 residues. Trimming removed 4 bases at V and 1 base at J, with 7 bases between. CDR1 is LNHDA, CDR2 SQIVND, per germline (reference sequence). Here the CDR3 DNA reads TGTGCCAGTAGTACGGACAGGAACACTGAAGCTTTCTTT. Its protein product is CASSTDRNTEAFF.

This rearrangement joins TRBV29-1 to TRBJ2-2; 10 bases align to TRBD1. This CDR3 is 15 amino acids long. Germline V CDR1 and CDR2: SQVTM, ANQGSEA. V dropped 5 bases and J dropped 4; count of bases not matched to a gene: 7. The CDR3 region has the DNA TGCAGCGTTCCCGGGACAGGGGTCCGCACCGGGGAGCTGTTTTTT. Its protein is CSVPGTGVRTGELFF.

This chain's CDR3 is CASSIHAGTLPRAEAFF. CDR3 nucleotides: TGTGCCAGTAGTATTCATGCCGGGACCCTCCCCCGGGCTGAAGCTTTCTTT. The V gene is TRBV19, the J gene TRBJ1-1; tentative D call: TRBD1 (5 bases). Germline V gives CDR1 LNHDA, CDR2 SQIVND (reference sequence). This CDR3 is built from 17 residues. Trimming pared 3 bases from V and 6 bases from J, leaving 23 bases between.

This chain joins TRBV30 and TRBJ1-2; a possible D gene is TRBD1 (6 bases). CDR1 is GTSNPN, CDR2 SVGIG, per germline (reference sequence). Trimming pared 8 bases from V and 2 bases from J, leaving 18 bases between. CDR3 length: 14 residues. CDR3 sequence: CAGHWKGENYGYTF. The CDR3 bases are TGTGCCGGCCATTGGAAGGGGGAGAACTATGGCTACACCTTC.

V gene TRBV7-8 combines with J gene TRBJ1-1; D remains ambiguous. V was shortened by 1 base and J by 1 base, with 4 bases between the two germline ends. This CDR3 is built from 13 residues. Germline V lookup: CDR1 SGHVS, CDR2 FQNEAQ. As DNA, the CDR3 is TGTGCCAGCAGCTTAGTGACGAACACTGAAGCTTTCTTT. This gives the protein CASSLVTNTEAFF.

This chain joins TRBV18 and TRBJ2-7; D may match TRBD1 or TRBD2 (5 bases each). CDR3 size: 12 residues. From germline, CDR1 is KGHSH and CDR2 LQKENI. The V end was cut by 3 bases, the J end by 3 bases, with 6 bases between. CDR3 bases: TGTGCCAGCTCACCGGGGGACTACGAGCAGTACTTC. Its translation is CASSPGDYEQYF.

The chain carries TRBV4-2 and TRBJ2-2; D possibly corresponds to TRBD1 (6 bases). There are 14 residues in the CDR3. The V gene's germline CDR1 is LGHNA and CDR2 YNFKEQ. Trimming pared 3 bases from V and 5 bases from J, leaving 10 bases between. Here the CDR3 reads CASSQEQGTGELFF. CDR3 nucleotide sequence: TGTGCCAGCAGCCAGGAACAGGGAACCGGGGAGCTGTTTTTT.

The J gene is TRBJ1-5, the V gene TRBV9; the D is unclear. Germline V gives CDR1 SGDLS, CDR2 YYNGEE. V was pared by 0 bases and J by 5 bases, with 6 bases between. The CDR3 sequence is 13 residues long. The CDR3 DNA follows: TGTGCCAGCAGCGTAGGGTGGGATCAGCCCCAGCATTTT. Its protein product is CASSVGWDQPQHF. Drawing the rest from reference TRBV9 and TRBJ1-5, the complete variable domain is DSGVTQTPKHLITATGQRVTLRCSPRSGDLSVYWYQQSLDQGLQFLIQYYNGEERAKGNILERFSAQQFPDLHSELNLSSLELGDSALYFCASSVGWDQPQHFGDGTRLSIL.

The rearrangement joins TRBV6-5 to TRBJ1-1, with D unclear. The CDR3 covers 14 residues. In germline, CDR1 is MNHEY, CDR2 SVGAGI. Deletions cut 6 bases from V and 6 bases from J, with 17 bases between. CDR3 bases: TGTGCCAGCAGGTTACCGGGTTTGTCTGCTGAAGCTTTCTTT. Amino acid sequence: CASRLPGLSAEAFF.

The J gene is TRBJ1-1, the V gene TRBV19; D gene ambiguous. The V gene's germline CDR1 is LNHDA and CDR2 SQIVND (reference sequence). The length of the CDR3 is 12 residues. The ends were cut back, 3 bases at V and 2 bases at J, with 4 bases in the middle. The CDR3 DNA reads as TGTGCCAGTAGTATCCCCAACACTGAAGCTTTCTTT. Translating it yields CASSIPNTEAFF.

The genes are TRBV6-5 and TRBJ1-6; the D is unclear. This CDR3 is 15 amino acids long. V was cut by 4 bases and J by 0 bases, with 7 bases left in between. Germline assignment: CDR1 MNHEY and CDR2 SVGAGI. This CDR3 reads CASSSESSYNSPLHF. The CDR3 coding sequence is TGTGCCAGCAGTTCCGAAAGCTCCTATAATTCACCCCTCCACTTT.

CDR3 sequence: CASSTIRGRRTYEQYF. The DNA of the CDR3 is TGTGCCAGCAGTACGATTAGGGGGAGACGGACCTACGAGCAGTACTTC. The chain has TRBV6-2 or TRBV6-3 and TRBJ2-7; TRBD1 might be the D (6 bases). This CDR3 is 16 amino acids long. Germline V lookup: CDR1 MNHEY, CDR2 SVGEGT. V lost 5 bases and J lost 2, with 19 bases in between.

The J gene is TRBJ2-6, the V gene TRBV3-1 (or the pseudogene TRBV3-2), with D unclear. Germline V gene data show CDR1 as LGHDT and CDR2 as YNNKEL (reference sequence). The V gene lost 3 bases and the J gene lost 0 bases, with 6 bases spanning the gap. This CDR3 is built from 15 residues. CDR3 protein: CASSHCSSGANVLTF. DNA of the CDR3: TGTGCCAGCAGCCATTGTAGCTCTGGGGCCAACGTCCTGACTTTC.

The chain uses TRBV5-6 and TRBJ1-6; possible D gene TRBD1, 6 bases. Trimming removed 4 bases at V and 9 bases at J, with 14 bases between. The CDR3 runs 14 residues. CDR1 SGHDT and CDR2 YYEEEE come from the germline V gene. CDR3 amino acids: CASSGRTVSSPLHF. In DNA form, the CDR3 reads TGTGCCAGCAGCGGTCGGACAGTCAGTTCACCCCTCCACTTT.

CDR3 protein: CASSLVRAGYTF. The CDR3, as DNA: TGTGCCAGCAGTTTAGTCAGGGCTGGCTACACCTTC. The gene calls are TRBV12-3 or TRBV12-4 and TRBJ1-2; D is perhaps TRBD1 (5 bases). Trimming took 1 base from V and 7 from J, leaving 7 bases between them. The CDR3 spans 12 residues.

This chain connects TRBV5-5 to TRBJ2-3; D remains unclear. This CDR3 has 16 amino acids. Germline V CDR1 and CDR2: SGHKS, YYEKEE (reference sequence). Between the trimmed V and J ends, which lost 4 bases and 4 bases, there was a span of 19 bases. In DNA form, the CDR3 reads TGTGCCAGCAGCCCCAGCCCCAGCCTTGGGGCAGATACGCAGTATTTT. It yields the protein CASSPSPSLGADTQYF.

The chain employs TRBV28 and TRBJ2-7; 9 bases fit TRBD2. The ends lost 5 bases at V and 0 bases at J; junction bases unmatched: 23. Looked up from germline, CDR1 is MDHEN and CDR2 is SYDVKM. CDR3 size: 21 residues. This chain's CDR3 is CASSVSSFAGFLAGSSYEQYF. The CDR3 DNA reads TGTGCCAGCAGTGTCTCCAGTTTCGCGGGTTTCCTAGCGGGAAGCTCCTACGAGCAGTACTTC.

The genes are TRBV14 and TRBJ2-5; 7 bases align to TRBD2. Germline CDR1 is SGHDN and CDR2 is FVKESK. The CDR3 has 15 residues. Trimming at V came to 3 bases and at J to 1 base, leaving 5 bases not matched to a gene. CDR3 coding DNA: TGTGCCAGCAGCCAGGGGGGACTACCCCAAGAGACCCAGTACTTC. Translating it yields CASSQGGLPQETQYF.

This chain uses TRBV4-1 with TRBJ1-3, with no clear D. V lost 3 bases and J lost 6, with 6 bases in between. The CDR3 consists of 12 residues. Germline CDR1 MGHRA, CDR2 YSYEKL. CDR3 sequence reads: CASSQDTNTIYF. CDR3 sequence (DNA): TGCGCCAGCAGCCAGGATACAAACACCATATATTTT.

The chain recombines TRBV4-1 with TRBJ2-7, with D possibly TRBD1 on 6 matching bases. The CDR3 is 16 residues long. The V and J ends lost 0 bases and 3 bases respectively, with 15 bases between them. CDR1 and CDR2 (germline): MGHRA, YSYEKL. CDR3 loop: CASSQDPGTPIYEQYF. The CDR3 bases are TGCGCCAGCAGCCAAGACCCCGGGACACCTATCTACGAGCAGTACTTC.

This sequence joins TRBV7-9 and TRBJ2-7; TRBD2 is a possible D gene (7 bases). V was pared by 0 bases and J by 4 bases, with 16 bases between. There are 16 residues in the CDR3. CDR1 and CDR2 (germline): SEHNR, FQNEAQ (reference sequence). The DNA of the CDR3 is TGTGCCAGCAGCTTAGCCTCGGGGGGCTTCTTGTACGAGCAGTACTTC. Translated, it gives CASSLASGGFLYEQYF.

The chain uses TRBV28 and TRBJ2-1, with a weak D call TRBD2 (6 bases). The ends were cut back, 6 bases at V and 1 base at J, with 16 bases in the middle. The CDR3 is 16 amino acids. CDR1 and CDR2 (germline): MDHEN, SYDVKM. The CDR3 reads CASSPGRLVSYNEQFF. The CDR3 DNA reads as TGTGCCAGCAGCCCCGGAAGACTAGTGTCCTACAATGAGCAGTTCTTC.

This sequence joins TRBV20-1 and TRBJ2-7, with TRBD2 as a possible D gene (5 bases). The V gene's germline CDR1 is DFQATT and CDR2 SNEGSKA (reference sequence). The CDR3 is made up of 11 amino acids. DNA for the CDR3: TGCAGCGTCGGAGAGCGGCACGAGCAGTACTTC. Protein: CSVGERHEQYF.

The J gene is TRBJ2-1, the V gene TRBV7-2; D ambiguous. Germline loops: CDR1 SGHTA, CDR2 FQGNSA. There are 14 residues in the CDR3. Trimming took 4 bases from V and 10 from J, leaving 17 bases between them. The CDR3 sequence: CASSSAGSRFEQFF. CDR3 in DNA: TGTGCCAGCAGCTCGGCTGGAAGTCGGTTCGAGCAGTTCTTC.